The 20 T cell receptor beta chains given below trace back to one sample, sequenced in a study of cytomegalovirus exposure and HLA in healthy donors. This PCR relied on a set of 60 Vbeta primers and 13 Jbeta primers. Profiled with immunoSEQ multiplex PCR; TCRdb holds only in-frame clones, not every one. The sample shows more than 95,000 clones, 75% to 90% of them seen only once. Sequenced material: PBMCs. The origin of the receptors is a man aged 25-40 years in good health and CMV-seropositive.

This clone was counted only a few times. CDR3 sequence reads: CASSLGGDGHTDTQYF. The CDR3 DNA sequence: TGTGCCAGCAGCTTAGGCGGGGACGGACACACAGATACGCAGTATTTT. The rearrangement uses TRBV11-3 and TRBJ2-3; D may be TRBD2 (6 bases). The CDR3 is 16 residues long. V was shortened by 1 base and J by 2 bases, with 13 bases between the two germline ends. Germline V gene data show CDR1 as SGHNT and CDR2 as YENEEA.

The V and J genes are TRBV5-1 and TRBJ2-1; 12 nucleotides agree with TRBD2. The germline V gene has CDR1 SGHRS and CDR2 YFSETQ. CDR3 length: 15 residues. Losses at the gene ends were 4 bases for V and 5 bases for J; bases not matched to a gene: 4. The CDR3 bases are TGCGCCAGCAGCGCGACTAGCGGGGGCGACAATGAGCAGTTCTTC. This codes for CASSATSGGDNEQFF.

The V and J genes are TRBV14 and TRBJ2-5, with D perhaps matching TRBD1 (5 bases). Trimming left V 1 base short and J 2 bases short, with 8 bases between. Germline V gene sequence: CDR1 SGHDN, CDR2 FVKESK. The CDR3 has 14 residues. The CDR3 coding sequence is TGTGCCAGCAGCCAAGGGACACTACAAGAGACCCAGTACTTC. It specifies CASSQGTLQETQYF. The full variable domain, with the rest looked up from reference TRBV14 and TRBJ2-5, is EAGVTQFPSHSVIEKGQTVTLRCDPISGHDNLYWYRRVMGKEIKFLLHFVKESKQDESGMPNNRFLAERTGGTYSTLKVQPAELEDSGVYFCASSQGTLQETQYFGPGTRLLVL.

This clone was observed once. The V and J genes are TRBV14 and TRBJ2-6; 7 bases line up with TRBD1. The CDR3 covers 15 residues. V was clipped by 6 bases and J by 2 bases; unmatched bases: 4. CDR1 is SGHDN, CDR2 FVKESK, per germline. CDR3 in amino acids: CASRRTGAGANVLTF. The CDR3 DNA reads TGTGCCAGCAGGCGCACAGGGGCTGGGGCCAACGTCCTGACTTTC.

This chain links TRBV18 with TRBJ2-5; 15 bases align to TRBD2. V lost 6 bases, J lost 3 bases, and 5 bases stayed unmatched. CDR1 KGHSH and CDR2 LQKENI come from the germline V gene. This CDR3 contains 16 residues. CDR3 sequence reads: CASSPGLAGGEETQYF. In nucleotides, the CDR3 is TGTGCCAGCTCCCCGGGACTAGCGGGGGGAGAAGAGACCCAGTACTTC.

The chain recombines TRBV2 with TRBJ2-3; a weak D match, TRBD2 (6 bases). The CDR3 runs to 12 residues. The germline CDR1 and CDR2 sequences are SNHLY and FYNNEI. Trimming took 8 bases from V and 3 from J, leaving 9 bases between them. The CDR3 region has the DNA TGTGCCAGCGAAGCGGGTACAGATACGCAGTATTTT. Its translation: CASEAGTDTQYF.

This rearrangement joins TRBV10-2 to TRBJ1-1; weak D call: TRBD1 (6 bases). Trimming stripped 7 bases from V and 6 bases from J, with 12 bases between. Per germline, CDR1 WSHSY and CDR2 SAAADI. The CDR3 is 12 amino acids. CDR3 coding DNA: TGCGCCAGCAATGCAGGGGTCGCTGAAGCTTTCTTT. Amino acid sequence: CASNAGVAEAFF.

This chain uses TRBV6-1 with TRBJ1-1; D possibly corresponds to TRBD1 (5 bases). Germline assignment: CDR1 MNHNS and CDR2 SASEGT. There are 15 residues in the CDR3. V lost 5 bases, J lost 0 bases, and 13 bases lay in between. CDR3 nucleotide sequence: TGTGCCAGCAGTCGAACGGGGGGGGTGAACACTGAAGCTTTCTTT. It specifies CASSRTGGVNTEAFF.

A single count supports this clone. The J gene is TRBJ2-3, the V gene TRBV2; the D gene is possibly TRBD1 (6 bases). Per the germline V gene, CDR1 is SNHLY and CDR2 is FYNNEI. V lost 5 bases to trimming and J lost 3 bases, with 18 bases between them. The CDR3 runs to 16 residues. In DNA, the CDR3 is TGTGCCAGCAGTACTTTGCTGGGGGCGTCAACAGATACGCAGTATTTT. Amino acids: CASSTLLGASTDTQYF.

The chain combines TRBV7-8 with TRBJ2-7; the match to TRBD2 covers 9 bases. The CDR3 sequence is 17 residues long. Germline V gene data show CDR1 as SGHVS and CDR2 as FQNEAQ. J gave up 0 bases and V 4 bases, and 10 bases lay outside the gene matches. CDR3 in amino acids: CASSSSGSGGSSYEQYF. In DNA, the CDR3 is TGTGCCAGCAGCTCGAGTGGGAGCGGGGGGAGCTCCTACGAGCAGTACTTC.

The chain recombines TRBV6-1 with TRBJ2-7; 10 positions match TRBD1. The CDR3 totals 16 residues. V was pared by 3 bases and J by 0 bases, with 5 bases of the junction left unmatched. CDR1 and CDR2 from the germline V gene are MNHNS and SASEGT. This CDR3 reads CASSDWGTGDSYEQYF. In nucleotides, the CDR3 is TGTGCCAGCAGTGATTGGGGGACAGGGGACTCCTACGAGCAGTACTTC.

The V call is TRBV7-6, the J call TRBJ2-5, with 7 bases aligning to TRBD2. The closer fit of TRBJ2-7 to the DNA end suggests the J call may be wrong. The CDR3 has 17 amino acids. Germline loops: CDR1 SGHVS, CDR2 FNYEAQ. The CDR3 is CASSLVLAGNPLDEQYF. The CDR3 DNA is TGTGCCAGCAGCTTAGTATTAGCGGGCAACCCTCTGGACGAGCAGTACTTC.

This clone was picked up one time. V usage is TRBV2 and J usage is TRBJ1-1; D is perhaps TRBD1 (5 bases). This CDR3 comprises 12 residues. CDR1 is SNHLY, CDR2 FYNNEI, per germline. V was shortened by 4 bases and J by 4 bases, with 7 bases between the two germline ends. As DNA, the CDR3 is TGTGCCAGCAGTGCGACAGTCACTGAAGCTTTCTTT. Its protein is CASSATVTEAFF.

Comments on this clone: No conserved phenylalanine or tryptophan ends this CDR3, so it is likely a read error. It is unclear where the CDR3 begins or ends on the DNA, so no DNA is shown, and the CDR3 is as TCRdb lists it. The chain employs TRBV9 and TRBJ1-3; TRBD1 is the table's D call, not checked against the DNA. Counting both end residues, the CDR3 totals 15 amino acids. Per the germline V gene, CDR1 is SGDLS and CDR2 is YYNGEE. This CDR3 reads CASSEATKGSWGRGD.

This clone is labeled medium-sized. The chain employs TRBV7-8 and TRBJ1-2, with 7 bases lining up with TRBD1. Germline CDR1 reads SGHVS; CDR2 reads FQNEAQ. This CDR3 spans 14 amino acids. The J segment lost 4 bases and the V segment lost 5 bases, leaving 7 bases of the junction unmatched. CDR3 protein: CASSPTGMSYGYTF. CDR3 DNA: TGTGCCAGCAGCCCGACAGGGATGTCCTATGGCTACACCTTC.

V and J are TRBV18 and TRBJ2-2, with a weak D call TRBD2 (7 bases). The V and J ends lost 2 bases and 15 bases respectively, with 16 bases between them. The germline V gene has CDR1 KGHSH and CDR2 LQKENI. This CDR3 contains 13 residues. The CDR3 region has the DNA TGTGCCAGCTCACCAGATCTACAGGGAGGGGTGTTTTTT. Translating gives CASSPDLQGGVFF.

The chain carries TRBV5-1 and TRBJ2-3; 15 bases are a match to TRBD2. With 4 bases clipped from V and 3 bases from J, the junction kept 6 bases outside the gene matches. Per the germline V gene, CDR1 is SGHRS and CDR2 is YFSETQ. CDR3 length equals 17 residues. The CDR3 loop is CASSAGTSGGITDTQYF. In DNA form, the CDR3 reads TGCGCCAGCAGCGCCGGGACTAGCGGGGGGATAACAGATACGCAGTATTTT.

V usage is TRBV5-1 and J usage is TRBJ2-7; 10 nucleotides agree with TRBD1. The germline V gene encodes CDR1 SGHRS and CDR2 YFSETQ. The CDR3 is made up of 16 amino acids. With V trimmed by 4 bases and J by 1 base, 8 bases remained unmatched. The CDR3 DNA sequence: TGCGCCAGCAGCAGGCTGAGGACAGGGGGGTCCTACGAGCAGTACTTC. This encodes CASSRLRTGGSYEQYF.

The V call is TRBV29-1, the J call TRBJ2-1; 8 positions match TRBD2. The CDR3 has 14 residues. The V gene's germline CDR1 is SQVTM and CDR2 ANQGSEA. Trimming took 3 bases from V and 7 from J; bases not matched to a gene: 8. CDR3 sequence (DNA): TGCAGCGTTGAGTACTCGGGGGGGACGAATGAGCAGTTCTTC. It specifies CSVEYSGGTNEQFF.

This chain joins TRBV4-1 and TRBJ2-7, with 7 positions matching TRBD1. CDR3 size: 16 residues. Germline values: CDR1 MGHRA, CDR2 YSYEKL. The V segment lost 1 base and the J segment 6 bases; nucleotides outside the gene matches: 12. The CDR3: CASSQGIRQGNGEQYF. The CDR3 DNA sequence: TGCGCCAGCAGCCAAGGGATTAGACAGGGCAACGGCGAGCAGTACTTC.